Ten or more counts support the clone carrying this T cell receptor (beta chain). One end of the junction does not line up with germline, which may come from a read error. This CDR3 contains 15 residues. Germline loops: CDR1 LGHNA, CDR2 YSLEER. MiXCR, applied by TCRdb to the PCR reads, yields one record per CDR3 protein. The sample carries about 630,000 distinct CDR3 sequences, roughly 27% recorded once. These data belong to a study of molecular identifiers for immune sequencing clone quantification. This rearrangement joins TRBV4-3 to TRBJ2-1; TRBD1 is a possible D gene (6 bases). The source of this sequence is a human donor in good health. Some libraries in this study had Jurkat cell RNA spiked in. The sequenced sample was naive CD8+ T cells from blood, with Jurkat cell RNA spiked in. Subset: FACS-sorted CD8+CD4-CCR7+CD45RA+ naive T cells. CDR3: CASSPDRSSYNEQFF. For the CDR3, the DNA is TGTGCCAGCAGCCCAGACAGGAGCTCCTACAATGAGCAGTTCTTC.